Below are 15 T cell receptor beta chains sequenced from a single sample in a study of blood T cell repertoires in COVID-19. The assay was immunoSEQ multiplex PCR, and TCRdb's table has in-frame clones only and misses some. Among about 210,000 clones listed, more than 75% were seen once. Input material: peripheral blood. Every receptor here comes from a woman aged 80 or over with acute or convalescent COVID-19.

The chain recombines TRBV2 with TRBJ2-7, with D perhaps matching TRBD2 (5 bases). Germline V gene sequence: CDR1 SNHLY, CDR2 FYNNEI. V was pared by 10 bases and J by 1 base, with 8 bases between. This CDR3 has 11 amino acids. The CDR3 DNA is TGTGCCATGGGAGCTTCCTACGAGCAGTACTTC. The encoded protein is CAMGASYEQYF.

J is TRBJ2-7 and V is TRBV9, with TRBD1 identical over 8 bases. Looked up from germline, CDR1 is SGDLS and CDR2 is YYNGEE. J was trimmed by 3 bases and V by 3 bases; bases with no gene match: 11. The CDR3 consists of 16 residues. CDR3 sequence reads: CASSAGPGQVYYEQYF. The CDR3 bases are TGTGCCAGCAGCGCAGGGCCGGGACAGGTATACTACGAGCAGTACTTC. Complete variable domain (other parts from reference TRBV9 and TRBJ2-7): DSGVTQTPKHLITATGQRVTLRCSPRSGDLSVYWYQQSLDQGLQFLIQYYNGEERAKGNILERFSAQQFPDLHSELNLSSLELGDSALYFCASSAGPGQVYYEQYFGPGTRLTVT.

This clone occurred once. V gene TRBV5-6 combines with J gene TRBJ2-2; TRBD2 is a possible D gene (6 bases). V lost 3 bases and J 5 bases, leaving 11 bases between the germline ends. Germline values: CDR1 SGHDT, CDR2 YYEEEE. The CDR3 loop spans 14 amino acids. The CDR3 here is CASSWGTFTGELFF. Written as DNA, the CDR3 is TGTGCCAGCAGCTGGGGGACTTTTACCGGGGAGCTGTTTTTT.

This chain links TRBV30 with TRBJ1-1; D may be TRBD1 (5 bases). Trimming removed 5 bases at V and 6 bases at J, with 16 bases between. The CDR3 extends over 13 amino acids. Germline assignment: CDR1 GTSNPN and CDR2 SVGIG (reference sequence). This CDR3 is CAWYRRVGAEAFF. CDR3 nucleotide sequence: TGTGCCTGGTACCGCAGGGTCGGCGCTGAAGCTTTCTTT.

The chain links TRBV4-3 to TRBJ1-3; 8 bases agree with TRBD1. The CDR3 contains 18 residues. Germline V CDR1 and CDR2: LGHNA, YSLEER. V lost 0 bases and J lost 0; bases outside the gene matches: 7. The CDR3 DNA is TGCGCCAGCAGCCAAGATAGGTCCAGGGGGCTCTCTGGAAACACCATATATTTT. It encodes CASSQDRSRGLSGNTIYF.

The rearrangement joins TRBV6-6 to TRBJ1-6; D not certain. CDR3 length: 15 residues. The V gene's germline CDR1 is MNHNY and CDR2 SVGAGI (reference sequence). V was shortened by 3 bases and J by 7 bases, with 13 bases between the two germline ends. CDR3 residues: CASSYSAGSNSPLHF. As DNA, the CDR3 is TGTGCCAGCAGTTATTCGGCAGGATCCAATTCACCCCTCCACTTT.

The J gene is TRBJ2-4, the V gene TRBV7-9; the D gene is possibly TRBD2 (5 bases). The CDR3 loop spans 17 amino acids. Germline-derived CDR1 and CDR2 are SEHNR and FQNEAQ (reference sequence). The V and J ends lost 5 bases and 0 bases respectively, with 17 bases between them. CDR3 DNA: TGTGCCAGCAGCCCACCCGACTACGCGGGAGCCAAAAACATTCAGTACTTC. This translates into CASSPPDYAGAKNIQYF.

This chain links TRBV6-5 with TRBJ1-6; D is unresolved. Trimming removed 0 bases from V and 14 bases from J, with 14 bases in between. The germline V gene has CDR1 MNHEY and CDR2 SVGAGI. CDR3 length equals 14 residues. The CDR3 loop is CASSYSARGLALHF. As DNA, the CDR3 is TGTGCCAGCAGTTACTCTGCCCGAGGGTTAGCCCTCCACTTT.

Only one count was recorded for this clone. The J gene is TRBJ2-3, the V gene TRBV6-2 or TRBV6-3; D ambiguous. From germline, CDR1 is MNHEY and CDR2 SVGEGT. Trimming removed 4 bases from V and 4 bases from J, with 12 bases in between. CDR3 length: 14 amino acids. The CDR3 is CASSSGSSPDTQYF. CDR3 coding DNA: TGTGCCAGCAGTTCCGGGTCTAGTCCAGATACGCAGTATTTT.

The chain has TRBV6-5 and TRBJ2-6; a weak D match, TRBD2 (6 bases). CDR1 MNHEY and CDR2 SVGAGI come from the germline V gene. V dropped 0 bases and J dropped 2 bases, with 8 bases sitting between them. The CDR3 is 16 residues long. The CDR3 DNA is TGTGCCAGCAGTTACTCTGGGAGGACTGGGGCCAACGTCCTGACTTTC. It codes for CASSYSGRTGANVLTF.

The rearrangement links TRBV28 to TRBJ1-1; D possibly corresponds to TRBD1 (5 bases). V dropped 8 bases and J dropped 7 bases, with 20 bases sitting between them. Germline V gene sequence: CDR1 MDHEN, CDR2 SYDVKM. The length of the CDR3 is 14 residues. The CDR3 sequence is CASLAQGRRGEAFF. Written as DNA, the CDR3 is TGTGCCAGCTTGGCACAAGGGAGGAGGGGTGAAGCTTTCTTT.

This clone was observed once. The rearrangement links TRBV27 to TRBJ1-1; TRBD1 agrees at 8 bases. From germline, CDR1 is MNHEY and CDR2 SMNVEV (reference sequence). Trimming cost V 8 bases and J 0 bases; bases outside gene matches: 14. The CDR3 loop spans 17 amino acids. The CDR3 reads CASCLRGRGRMNTEAFF. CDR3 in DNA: TGTGCCAGCTGCCTGAGGGGCAGGGGGCGAATGAACACTGAAGCTTTCTTT.

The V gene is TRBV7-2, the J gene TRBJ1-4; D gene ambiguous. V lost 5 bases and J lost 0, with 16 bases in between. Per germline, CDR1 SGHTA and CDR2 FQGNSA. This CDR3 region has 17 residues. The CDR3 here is CASSPEGTVATNEKLFF. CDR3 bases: TGTGCCAGCAGCCCAGAGGGTACAGTTGCAACTAATGAAAAACTGTTTTTT.

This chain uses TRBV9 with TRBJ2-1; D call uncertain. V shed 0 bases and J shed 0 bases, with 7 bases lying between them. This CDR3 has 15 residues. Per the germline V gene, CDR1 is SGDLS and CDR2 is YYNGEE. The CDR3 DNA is TGTGCCAGCAGCGTAGCGGGTCTCTCCTACAATGAGCAGTTCTTC. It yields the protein CASSVAGLSYNEQFF.

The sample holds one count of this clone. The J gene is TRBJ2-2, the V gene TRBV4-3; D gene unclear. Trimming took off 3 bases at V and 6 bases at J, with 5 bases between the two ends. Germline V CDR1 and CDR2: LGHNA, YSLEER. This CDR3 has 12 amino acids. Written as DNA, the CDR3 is TGCGCCAGCAGCCACTATGCCGGGGAGCTGTTTTTT. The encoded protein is CASSHYAGELFF.